The source of this T cell receptor beta chain is a study of blood T cell repertoires in COVID-19. On the study more broadly: Italy, Spain and the United States were the sources of the convalescent and acute COVID-19 samples. Sources were T cells, B-cell-depleted T cells, or PBMCs; the material itself was cDNA or gDNA.

Clones were sequenced by immunoSEQ multiplex PCR, and TCRdb holds only the in-frame ones, with some missing. The profile covers 380,000 or so clones, with roughly 90% appearing a single time and approximately 0.96% taken by the ten largest. The germline V gene encodes CDR1 SGHNT and CDR2 YENEEA. The CDR3 is 12 amino acids. Deletions cut 2 bases from V and 10 bases from J, with 12 bases between. This chain connects TRBV11-3 to TRBJ2-7, with D possibly TRBD1 on 6 matching bases. Material: PBMCs or T cells enriched from blood (not recorded which). The clonotype originates from a young woman with acute COVID-19. The CDR3 spells CASSLRQGRQYF. In nucleotides, the CDR3 is TGTGCCAGCAGCTTAAGGCAGGGGCGACAGTACTTC.